Listed below are T cell receptor beta chains from one sample, sequenced in a study of Ad26.COV2.S vaccination and SARS-CoV-2 variants. The table came from immunoSEQ multiplex PCR; TCRdb's copy has only in-frame clones and leaves some out. The data hold a few hundred thousand clones, with 92% observed a single time. Sequenced material: peripheral blood, taken in a trial of Ad26.COV2.S vaccine versus placebo. The receptors were gathered from a person aged 18-65 years who received the Ad26.COV2.S COVID-19 vaccine or a placebo. The CDR3 runs from the conserved cysteine through the conserved F or W. A D gene is named only where the DNA matches it firmly. Where a row states a size, it is once, few, many or the class of an expanded clone; other rows omit it.

>NA|TRBJ1-1|NA|TRBV28
CASSLWGRTEAFF
TGTGCCAGCAGTTTATGGGGCCGGACTGAAGCTTTCTTT
>NA|TRBJ2-7|TRBD2|TRBV5-6
CASSLGSSGGNEQYF
TGTGCCAGCAGCTTGGGCTCTAGCGGGGGGAACGAGCAGTACTTC
>few|TRBJ2-3|TRBD1|TRBV4-1
CASSQAGTGGATQYF
TGCGCCAGCAGCCAAGCCGGGACAGGAGGTGCTACGCAGTATTTT
>NA|TRBJ2-2|NA|TRBV7-6
CASSIGSGNTGELFF
TGTGCCAGCAGCATCGGGAGCGGGAACACCGGGGAGCTGTTTTTT
>NA|TRBJ1-2|NA|TRBV6-5
CASGEEDSSGGYTF
TGTGCCAGCGGGGAGGAGGACAGTAGCGGGGGCTACACCTTC
>NA|TRBJ1-1|NA|TRBV5-6
CASIAGANTEAFF
TGTGCCAGCATAGCGGGCGCAAACACTGAAGCTTTCTTT
>NA|TRBJ2-1|NA|TRBV5-6
CASSLPGYYNEQFF
TGTGCCAGCAGCTTACCCGGTTACTACAATGAGCAGTTCTTC
>NA|TRBJ2-1|NA|TRBV4-3
CASSQDLKGGQDSYNEQFF
TGCGCCAGCAGCCAAGACCTTAAGGGGGGGCAGGATTCTTACAATGAGCAGTTCTTC
>NA|TRBJ2-7|NA|TRBV11-2
CASSSPRQDPSYEQYF
TGTGCCAGCAGCTCCCCACGACAGGATCCCTCCTACGAGCAGTACTTC
>NA|TRBJ1-4|NA|TRBV7-2
CASSFLGLNEKLFF
TGTGCCAGCAGCTTTTTGGGACTTAATGAAAAACTGTTTTTT
>NA|TRBJ2-1|NA|TRBV19
CASSSERGVDEQFF
TGTGCCAGTAGTAGCGAAAGGGGGGTCGATGAGCAGTTCTTC
>many|TRBJ1-2|NA|TRBV18
CASSPSDSPGGYTF
TGTGCCAGCTCACCCTCTGACAGTCCCGGTGGCTACACCTTC
>NA|TRBJ1-1|TRBD1|TRBV13
CASSPRLDRVGAEAFF
TGTGCCAGCAGCCCACGCCTCGACAGGGTTGGAGCTGAAGCTTTCTTT
>NA|TRBJ2-1|TRBD2|TRBV18
CASSPGLAAMEQFF
TGTGCCAGCTCACCGGGACTAGCGGCGATGGAGCAGTTCTTC
>NA|TRBJ2-7|NA|TRBV5-6
CASRPGRPTASSYEQYF
TGTGCCAGCAGACCAGGCCGCCCGACGGCCAGTTCCTACGAGCAGTACTTC
>NA|TRBJ1-2|TRBD1|TRBV7-8
CASSPSGTDYGYTF
TGTGCCAGCAGCCCAAGTGGGACAGACTATGGCTACACCTTC
>NA|TRBJ2-5|NA|TRBV7-6
CASSLDPPTRETQYF
TGTGCCAGCAGCTTAGACCCCCCTACTCGTGAGACCCAGTACTTC
>NA|TRBJ2-7|TRBD1|TRBV7-2
CASSLAGTGKMYEQYF
TGTGCCAGCAGCTTAGCCGGGACAGGGAAGATGTACGAGCAGTACTTC
>once|TRBJ2-2|NA|TRBV27
CASSLVGSYTGELFF
TGTGCCAGCAGTTTAGTGGGGTCATACACCGGGGAGCTGTTTTTT
>NA|TRBJ1-1|NA|TRBV9
CASSIGQNTEAFF
TGTGCCAGCAGCATCGGACAGAACACTGAAGCTTTCTTT
>NA|TRBJ2-7|NA|TRBV20-1
CSAKGAYEQYF
TGCAGTGCTAAAGGGGCCTACGAGCAGTACTTC
>NA|TRBJ2-2|NA|TRBV11-2
CASSLDRTRGELFF
TGTGCCAGCAGCTTAGACAGGACTCGCGGGGAGCTGTTTTTT
>once|TRBJ2-7|NA|TRBV5-1
CASSTQSTTYEQYF
TGCGCCAGCAGTACTCAATCTACGACCTACGAGCAGTACTTC
>NA|TRBJ2-5|TRBD2|TRBV7-9
CASSSTSGGARETQYF
TGTGCCAGCAGTTCAACTAGCGGGGGGGCCCGGGAGACCCAGTACTTC
>once|TRBJ2-5|TRBD1|TRBV29-1
CSVGSRPEGTGGETQYF
TGCAGCGTTGGATCTCGCCCAGAGGGGACAGGGGGAGAGACCCAGTACTTC
>NA|TRBJ1-5|TRBD1|TRBV27
CASSSFTGGSQPQHF
TGTGCCAGCAGTTCTTTTACAGGGGGATCTCAGCCCCAGCATTTT